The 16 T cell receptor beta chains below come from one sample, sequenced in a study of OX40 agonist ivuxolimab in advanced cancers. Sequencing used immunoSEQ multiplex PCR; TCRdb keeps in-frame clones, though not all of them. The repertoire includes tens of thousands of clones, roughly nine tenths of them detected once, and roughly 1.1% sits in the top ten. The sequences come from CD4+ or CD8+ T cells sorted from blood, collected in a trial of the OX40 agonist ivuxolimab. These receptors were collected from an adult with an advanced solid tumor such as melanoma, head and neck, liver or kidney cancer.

DNA for the CDR3: TGTGCCAGCAGCGCACTAGCGGGAGGCCCCAATGAGCAGTTCTTC. It is translated as CASSALAGGPNEQFF. This chain uses TRBV11-2 with TRBJ2-1; 12 nucleotides match TRBD2. The CDR3 contains 15 residues. With 5 bases clipped from V and 6 bases from J, the junction kept 5 bases outside the gene matches. CDR1 and CDR2 from the germline V gene are SGHAT and FQNNGV.

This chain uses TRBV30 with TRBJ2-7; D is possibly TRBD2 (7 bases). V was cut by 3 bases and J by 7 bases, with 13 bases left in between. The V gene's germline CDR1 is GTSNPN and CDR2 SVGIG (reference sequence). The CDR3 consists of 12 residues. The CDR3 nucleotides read TGTGCCTGGAGCGGGGGGCAGGAGGAGCAGTACTTC. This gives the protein CAWSGGQEEQYF. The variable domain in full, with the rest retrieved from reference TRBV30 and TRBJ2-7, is SQTIHQWPATLVQPVGSPLSLECTVEGTSNPNLYWYRQAAGRGLQLLFYSVGIGQISSEVPQNLSASRPQDRQFILSSKKLLLSDSGFYLCAWSGGQEEQYFGPGTRLTVT.

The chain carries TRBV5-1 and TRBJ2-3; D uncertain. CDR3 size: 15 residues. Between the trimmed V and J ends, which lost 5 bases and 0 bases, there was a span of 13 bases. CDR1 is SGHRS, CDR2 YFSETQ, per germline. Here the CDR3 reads CASSSQGPSTDTQYF. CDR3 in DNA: TGCGCCAGCAGTTCCCAAGGACCTAGCACAGATACGCAGTATTTT.

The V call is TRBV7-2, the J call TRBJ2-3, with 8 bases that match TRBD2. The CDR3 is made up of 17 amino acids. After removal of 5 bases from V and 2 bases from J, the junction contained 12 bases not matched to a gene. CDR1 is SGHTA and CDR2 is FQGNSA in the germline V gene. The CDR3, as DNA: TGTGCCAGCAGCATGACGCGTAGCGGGACCTACACAGATACGCAGTATTTT. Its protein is CASSMTRSGTYTDTQYF.

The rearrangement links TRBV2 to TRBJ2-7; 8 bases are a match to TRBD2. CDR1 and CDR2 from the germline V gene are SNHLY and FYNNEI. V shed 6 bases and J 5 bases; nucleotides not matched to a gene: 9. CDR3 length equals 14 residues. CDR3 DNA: TGTGCCAGCAGGGTAGCGGGGAGACCCGACGAGCAGTACTTC. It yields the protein CASRVAGRPDEQYF.

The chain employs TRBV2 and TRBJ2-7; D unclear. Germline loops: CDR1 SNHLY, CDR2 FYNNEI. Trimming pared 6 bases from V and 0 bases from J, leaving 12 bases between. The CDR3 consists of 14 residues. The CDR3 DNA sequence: TGTGCCAGCAGGAGGACGCTTAGCTCCTACGAGCAGTACTTC. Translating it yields CASRRTLSSYEQYF.

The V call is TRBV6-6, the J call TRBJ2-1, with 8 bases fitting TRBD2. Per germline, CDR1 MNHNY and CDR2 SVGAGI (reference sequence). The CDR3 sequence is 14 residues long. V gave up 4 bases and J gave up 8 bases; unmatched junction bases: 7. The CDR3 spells CASSLTGGPDEQFF. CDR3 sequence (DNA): TGTGCCAGCAGTTTGACGGGAGGGCCAGATGAGCAGTTCTTC.

CDR3 coding DNA: TGTGCCAGCAGTCTACCGACCGCGAACACCGGGGAGCTGTTTTTT. Its translation: CASSLPTANTGELFF. V and J are TRBV28 and TRBJ2-2; the D is unclear. This CDR3 has 15 amino acids. Trimming removed 5 bases at V and 0 bases at J, with 10 bases between. Germline-derived CDR1 and CDR2 are MDHEN and SYDVKM.

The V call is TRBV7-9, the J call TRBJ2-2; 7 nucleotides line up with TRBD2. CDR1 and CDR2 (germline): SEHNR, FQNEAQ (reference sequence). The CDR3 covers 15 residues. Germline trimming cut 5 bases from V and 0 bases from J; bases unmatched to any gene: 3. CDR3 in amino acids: CASSNSGPNTGELFF. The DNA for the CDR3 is TGTGCCAGCAGCAATAGCGGGCCGAACACCGGGGAGCTGTTTTTT.

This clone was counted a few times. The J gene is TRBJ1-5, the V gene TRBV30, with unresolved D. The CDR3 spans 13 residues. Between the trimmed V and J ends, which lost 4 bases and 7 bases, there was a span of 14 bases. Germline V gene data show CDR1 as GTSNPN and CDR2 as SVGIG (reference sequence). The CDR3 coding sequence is TGTGCCTGGACTCCGGGTCCAGGCCAGCCCCAGCATTTT. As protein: CAWTPGPGQPQHF.

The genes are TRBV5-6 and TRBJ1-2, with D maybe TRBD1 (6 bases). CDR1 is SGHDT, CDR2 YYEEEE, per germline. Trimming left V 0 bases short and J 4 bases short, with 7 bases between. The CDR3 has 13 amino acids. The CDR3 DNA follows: TGTGCCAGCAGCTTGGAGGGGGGCTATGGCTACACCTTC. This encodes CASSLEGGYGYTF.

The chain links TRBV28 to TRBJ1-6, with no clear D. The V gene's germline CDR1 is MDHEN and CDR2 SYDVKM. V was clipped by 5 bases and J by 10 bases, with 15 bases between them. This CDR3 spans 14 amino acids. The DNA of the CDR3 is TGTGCCAGCAGTAGGATCGGGGTTAGCTCACCCCTCCACTTT. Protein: CASSRIGVSSPLHF.

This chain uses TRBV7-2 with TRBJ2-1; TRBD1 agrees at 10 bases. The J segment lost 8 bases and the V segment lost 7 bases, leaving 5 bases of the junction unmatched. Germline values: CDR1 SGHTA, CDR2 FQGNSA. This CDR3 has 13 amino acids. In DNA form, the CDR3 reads TGTGCCAGCATTCCCGGGACAGGGGATGAGCAGTTCTTC. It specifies CASIPGTGDEQFF.

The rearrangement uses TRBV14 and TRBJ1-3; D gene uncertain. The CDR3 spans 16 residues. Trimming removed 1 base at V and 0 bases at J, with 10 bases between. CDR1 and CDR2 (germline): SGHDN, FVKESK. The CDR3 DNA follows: TGTGCCAGCAGCCAAGTTGGATCCCCCTCTGGAAACACCATATATTTT. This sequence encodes CASSQVGSPSGNTIYF.

CDR3 DNA sequence: TGTGCCAGCAGCTTAACGGCGGGGGTAACAGGAAACACCATATATTTT. It specifies CASSLTAGVTGNTIYF. The rearrangement joins TRBV7-9 to TRBJ1-3, with D possibly being TRBD1 (5 bases). The CDR3 consists of 16 residues. V dropped 2 bases and J dropped 4 bases, with 15 bases sitting between them. From germline, CDR1 is SEHNR and CDR2 FQNEAQ (reference sequence).

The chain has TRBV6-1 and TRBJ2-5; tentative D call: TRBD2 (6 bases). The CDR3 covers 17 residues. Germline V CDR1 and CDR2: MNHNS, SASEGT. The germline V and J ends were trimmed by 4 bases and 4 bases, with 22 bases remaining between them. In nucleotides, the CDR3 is TGTGCCAGCAGTGCGGAGGGTTCGGGGGTTCCTCCAGAGACCCAGTACTTC. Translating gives CASSAEGSGVPPETQYF.